This TCR beta chain originates from a study of post-analysis software for immune sequencing data (dated by TCRdb to 2014 to 2015). Describing the broader study: Recorded disease courses included relapsing-remitting, secondary progressive and progressive-relapsing multiple sclerosis, with some patients lacking subtype annotation. A subset of samples was prepared in parallel using single-end sample barcoding, then pooled and co-amplified after Illumina adapter ligation. Patient repertoires were compared against roughly 11 previously published healthy control repertoires from donors aged 6 to 25 years.

TCR beta repertoires were profiled from peripheral blood of approximately 13 young patients with multiple sclerosis to demonstrate the VDJtools post-analysis software. The multiple sclerosis patients were children and adolescents ranging in age from roughly 6 to 16 years. With regard to this clonotype: The specificity of this receptor is unknown. No qualities accompany the bases; no much larger clone lies one base away.

Libraries came from PCR. For sequencing, an Illumina HiSeq 2500 was employed. Unique molecular identifiers were incorporated into TCR beta cDNA libraries to reduce PCR and sequencing biases. Roughly 500,000 cDNA molecules were obtained for every 1 to 10 million input T cells, so each molecule roughly corresponded to one T cell. The same protocol used for the earlier healthy control dataset was applied to prepare and sequence the patient libraries. Within a given batch, samples were prepared together, multiplexed and sequenced on the same HiSeq lane. The authors processed their data as follows. Raw barcoded reads were processed with MIGEC, and single-read molecular identifier groups were discarded before consensus assembly and CDR3 extraction. VDJtools was used for post-analysis of the clonotype tables, with diversity normalized by down-sampling every dataset to the smallest sample size. Repertoire overlap clustering matched CDR3 amino acid but not nucleotide sequences to correct batch-related cross-sample contamination. TCRdb reprocessing: public reads trimmed at Q25 with fastp, clones called with MiXCR, in-frame beta chains kept. Each CDR3 protein appears once, grouped with its most common genes and DNA. TCRdb, not the original authors, processed these V and J calls. In this sample the table shows about 680,000 distinct CDR3 sequences, 55% to 70% of which occur a single time. Of the sample, 10% to 12% falls within the top ten clones.

CDR1 and CDR2 were assigned from the germline V gene as MNHEY and SVGEGT. Relative to germline, V is 2 bases shorter and J is 7 bases shorter, with 14 bases between their ends. Counted from cysteine to phenylalanine, this CDR3 has 14 amino acids. Only the CDR3 part of the read is kept: 42 bases, read in frame from the first base. Overall study outcomes, separate from this receptor: The control group was slightly older than the multiple sclerosis patient group. Roughly 5 TRBV segments, including TRBV5-6, TRBV5-1 and TRBV20-1, were significantly more frequent in patients than controls. Compared with controls, multiple sclerosis patients had significantly lower normalized Chao1 diversity, a finding suggesting substantial peripheral T-cell clonal expansion. Direct clustering with F measure showed strong co-clustering of samples prepared in the same batch, prompting a batch-effect correction.

The sequence is built from TRBV6-2 or TRBV6-3 and TRBJ2-5; no D gene call is confident. The sequence came from a girl aged 2 to 9 with multiple sclerosis. The source material was blood. The nucleotide sequence is TGTGCCAGCAGTTACGTGGGTAGCTCGGGGACCCAGTACTTC. Its translation is CASSYVGSSGTQYF.